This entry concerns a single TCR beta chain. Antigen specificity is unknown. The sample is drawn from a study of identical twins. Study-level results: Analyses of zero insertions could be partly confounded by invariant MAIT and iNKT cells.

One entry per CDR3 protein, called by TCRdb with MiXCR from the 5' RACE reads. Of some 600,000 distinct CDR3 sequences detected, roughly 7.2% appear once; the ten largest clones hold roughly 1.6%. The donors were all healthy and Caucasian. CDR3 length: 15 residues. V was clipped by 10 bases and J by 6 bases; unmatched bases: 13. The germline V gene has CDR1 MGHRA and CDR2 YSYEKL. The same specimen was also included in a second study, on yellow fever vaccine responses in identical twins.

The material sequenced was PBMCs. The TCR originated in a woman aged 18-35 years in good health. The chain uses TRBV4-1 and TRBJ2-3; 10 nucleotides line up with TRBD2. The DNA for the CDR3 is TGCGCCACCACCTCCTTAGCGGGGGGCGCCGATACGCAGTATTTT. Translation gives CATTSLAGGADTQYF.